This T cell receptor beta chain was documented in a study of shared clonotypes between healthy human individuals. Turning to the study itself: Each donor contributed plates that comprised three CD4 naive, three CD4 memory, two CD8 naive and one CD8 memory.

Study results and caveats: An anticipated effect of sequencing depth on clonotype sharing among donors was recognized. The study generally estimated greater richness for naive than memory subsets. Clonotypes shared by all four donors outscored non-shared clonotypes in generation probability.

Trimming took off 6 bases at V and 11 bases at J, with 13 bases between the two ends. The CDR3 contains 10 residues. Germline-derived CDR1 and CDR2 are DFQATT and SNEGSKA (reference sequence). The count of this clone is one. No antigen is known for it. TCRdb keeps only in-frame clones here, not all; method: immunoSEQ multiplex PCR. The sample lists some 2.1 million clones; over 85% were seen once. Specimen: naive CD4+ T cells sorted from blood. Subset in this sample: CD45RA+ positively selected. The receptor's source is a man aged 18 to 29 in good health. The V gene is TRBV20-1, the J gene TRBJ1-1; a weak D match, TRBD1 (6 bases). The chain's CDR3 is CSASGVAAFF. For the CDR3, the DNA is TGCAGTGCCTCAGGGGTCGCGGCTTTCTTT.